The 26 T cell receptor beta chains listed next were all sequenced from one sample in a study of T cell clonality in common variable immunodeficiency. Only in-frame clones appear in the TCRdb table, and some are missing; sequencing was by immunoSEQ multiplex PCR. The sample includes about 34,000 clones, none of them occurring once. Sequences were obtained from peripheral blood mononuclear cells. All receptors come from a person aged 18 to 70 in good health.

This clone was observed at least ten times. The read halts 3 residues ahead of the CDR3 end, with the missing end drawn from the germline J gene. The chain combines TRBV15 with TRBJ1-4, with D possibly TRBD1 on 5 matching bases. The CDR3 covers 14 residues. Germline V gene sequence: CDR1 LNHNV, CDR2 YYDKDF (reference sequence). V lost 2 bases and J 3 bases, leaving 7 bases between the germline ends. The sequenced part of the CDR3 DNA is TGTGCCACCAGCAGAAAGACAGCTAATGAAAAA. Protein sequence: CATSRKTANEK. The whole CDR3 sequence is CATSRKTANEKLFF.

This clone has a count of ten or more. Incomplete CDR3 DNA: TGTGCCAGCAGGACAACTAGCGGGGGGATCTACGAG. Translation: CASRTTSGGIYE. The entire CDR3 protein is CASRTTSGGIYEQYF. The chain uses TRBV7-2 and TRBJ2-7; 12 nucleotides align to TRBD2. Read data end 3 residues before the CDR3 end; the end is taken from the germline J gene. J was trimmed by 3 bases and V by 6 bases; bases with no gene match: 6. The CDR3 totals 15 residues. Germline CDR1 is SGHTA and CDR2 is FQGNSA.

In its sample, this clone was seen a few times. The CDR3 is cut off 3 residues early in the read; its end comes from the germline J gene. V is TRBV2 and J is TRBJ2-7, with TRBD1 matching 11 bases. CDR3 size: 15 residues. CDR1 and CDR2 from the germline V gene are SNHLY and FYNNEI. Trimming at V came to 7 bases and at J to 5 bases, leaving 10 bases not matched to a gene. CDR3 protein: CASTKRDRGNHEQYF. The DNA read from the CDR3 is TGTGCCAGCACCAAGAGGGACAGGGGGAACCACGAG.

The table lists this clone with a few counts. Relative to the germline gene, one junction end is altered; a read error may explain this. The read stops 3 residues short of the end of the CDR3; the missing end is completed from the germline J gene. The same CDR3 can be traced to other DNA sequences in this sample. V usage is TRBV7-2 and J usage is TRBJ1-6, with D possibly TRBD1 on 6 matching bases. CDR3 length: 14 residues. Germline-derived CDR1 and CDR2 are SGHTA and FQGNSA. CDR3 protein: CASSLGAYNSPLHF. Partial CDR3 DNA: TGTGCCAGCAGCTTGGGGGCTTATAATTCGCCC.

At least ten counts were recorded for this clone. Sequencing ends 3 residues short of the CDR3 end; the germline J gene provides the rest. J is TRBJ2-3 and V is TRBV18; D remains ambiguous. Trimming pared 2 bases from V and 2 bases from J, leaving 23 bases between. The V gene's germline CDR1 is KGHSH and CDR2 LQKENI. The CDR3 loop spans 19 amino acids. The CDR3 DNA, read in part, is TGTGCCAGCTCACCATTGAACCACAGAGACGTCTACAACACAGATACG. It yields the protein CASSPLNHRDVYNTDT. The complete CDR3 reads CASSPLNHRDVYNTDTQYF.

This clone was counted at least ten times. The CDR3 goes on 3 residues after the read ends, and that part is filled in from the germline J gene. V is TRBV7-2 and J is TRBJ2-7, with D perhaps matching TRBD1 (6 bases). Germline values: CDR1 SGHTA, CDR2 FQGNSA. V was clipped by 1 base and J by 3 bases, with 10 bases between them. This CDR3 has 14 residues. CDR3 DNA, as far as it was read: TGTGCCAGCAGCTTAGTCCCAGGGGTCTACGAG. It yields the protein CASSLVPGVYE. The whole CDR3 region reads CASSLVPGVYEQYF.

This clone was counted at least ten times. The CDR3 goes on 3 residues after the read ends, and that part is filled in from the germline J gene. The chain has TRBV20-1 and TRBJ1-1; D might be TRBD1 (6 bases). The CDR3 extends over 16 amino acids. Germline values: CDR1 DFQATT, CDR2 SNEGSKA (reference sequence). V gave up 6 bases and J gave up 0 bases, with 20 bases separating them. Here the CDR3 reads CSARATGGGMNTEAFF. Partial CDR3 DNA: TGCAGTGCCAGGGCTACAGGTGGGGGCATGAACACTGAA.

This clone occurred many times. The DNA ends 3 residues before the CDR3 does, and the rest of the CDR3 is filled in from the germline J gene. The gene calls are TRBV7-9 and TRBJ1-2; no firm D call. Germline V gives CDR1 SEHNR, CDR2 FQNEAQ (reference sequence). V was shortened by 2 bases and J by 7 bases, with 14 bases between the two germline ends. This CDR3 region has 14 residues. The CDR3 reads CASSLLPGVFGYTF. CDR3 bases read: TGTGCCAGCAGCTTACTCCCAGGCGTCTTTGGC. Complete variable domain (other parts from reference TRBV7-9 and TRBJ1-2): DTGVSQNPRHKITKRGQNVTFRCDPISEHNRLYWYRQTLGQGPEFLTYFQNEAQLEKSRLLSDRFSAERPKGSFSTLEIQRTEQGDSAMYLCASSLLPGVFGYTFGSGTRLTVV.

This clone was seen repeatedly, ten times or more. The covered CDR3 bases are TGTGCCAGCAGCGTAGGACAGGCCGTAATAGCAGATACG. This gives the protein CASSVGQAVIADT. The whole CDR3 region reads CASSVGQAVIADTQYF. J is TRBJ2-3 and V is TRBV9; tentative D call: TRBD1 (6 bases). The sequence runs out 3 residues before the end of the CDR3; the remainder is reconstructed from the germline J gene. V shed 0 bases and J shed 4 bases, with 15 bases lying between them. The CDR3 consists of 16 residues. Germline values: CDR1 SGDLS, CDR2 YYNGEE.

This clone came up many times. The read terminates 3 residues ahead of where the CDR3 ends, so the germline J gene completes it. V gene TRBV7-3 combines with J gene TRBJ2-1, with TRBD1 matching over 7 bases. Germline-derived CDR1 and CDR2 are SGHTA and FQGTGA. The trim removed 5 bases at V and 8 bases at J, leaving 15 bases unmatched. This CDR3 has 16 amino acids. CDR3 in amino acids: CASSPAGTDNLDEQFF. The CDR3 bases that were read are TGTGCCAGCAGCCCCGCCGGGACAGATAACTTAGATGAG.

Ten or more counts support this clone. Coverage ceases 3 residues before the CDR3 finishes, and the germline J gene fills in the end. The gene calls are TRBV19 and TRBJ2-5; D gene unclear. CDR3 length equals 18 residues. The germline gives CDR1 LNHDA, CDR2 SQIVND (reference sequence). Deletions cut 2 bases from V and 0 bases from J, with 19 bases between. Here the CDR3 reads CASSIRVSLGRNQETQYF. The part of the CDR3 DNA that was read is TGTGCCAGTAGTATACGGGTCTCGCTAGGCCGTAACCAAGAGACC. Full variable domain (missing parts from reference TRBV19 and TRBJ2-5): DGGITQSPKYLFRKEGQNVTLSCEQNLNHDAMYWYRQDPGQGLRLIYYSQIVNDFQKGDIAEGYSVSREKKESFPLTVTSAQKNPTAFYLCASSIRVSLGRNQETQYFGPGTRLLVL.

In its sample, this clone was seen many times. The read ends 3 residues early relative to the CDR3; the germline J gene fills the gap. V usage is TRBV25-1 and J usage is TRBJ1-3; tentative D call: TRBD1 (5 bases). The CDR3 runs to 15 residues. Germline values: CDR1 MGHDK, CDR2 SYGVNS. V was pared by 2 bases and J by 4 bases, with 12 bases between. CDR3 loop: CASSERSRAGNTIYF. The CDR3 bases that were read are TGTGCCAGCAGTGAACGAAGCAGGGCGGGAAACACC.

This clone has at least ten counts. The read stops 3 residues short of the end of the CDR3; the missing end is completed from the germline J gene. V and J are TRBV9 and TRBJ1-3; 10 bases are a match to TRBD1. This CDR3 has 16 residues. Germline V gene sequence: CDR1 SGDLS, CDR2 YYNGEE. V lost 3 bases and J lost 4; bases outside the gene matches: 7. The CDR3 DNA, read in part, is TGTGCCAGCAGCGCAAGCCGGACAGGGGGAGGAAACACC. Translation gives CASSASRTGGGNT. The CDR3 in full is CASSASRTGGGNTIYF.

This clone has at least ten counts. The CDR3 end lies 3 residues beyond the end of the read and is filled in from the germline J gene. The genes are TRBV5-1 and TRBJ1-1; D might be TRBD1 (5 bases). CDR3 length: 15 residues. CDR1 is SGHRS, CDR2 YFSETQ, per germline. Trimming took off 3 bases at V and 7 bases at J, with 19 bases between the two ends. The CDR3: CASSSEPHRQGEAFF. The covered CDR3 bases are TGCGCCAGCAGCTCAGAGCCCCACCGTCAGGGTGAA. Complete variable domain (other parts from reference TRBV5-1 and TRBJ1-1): KAGVTQTPRYLIKTRGQQVTLSCSPISGHRSVSWYQQTPGQGLQFLFEYFSETQRNKGNFPGRFSGRQFSNSRSEMNVSTLELGDSALYLCASSSEPHRQGEAFFGQGTRLTVV.

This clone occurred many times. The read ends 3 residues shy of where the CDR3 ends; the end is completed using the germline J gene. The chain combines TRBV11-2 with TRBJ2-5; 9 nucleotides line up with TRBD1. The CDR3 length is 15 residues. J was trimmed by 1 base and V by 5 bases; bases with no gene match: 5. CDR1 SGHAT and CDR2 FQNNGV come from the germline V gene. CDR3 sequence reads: CASSNPTGGQETQYF. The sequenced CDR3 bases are TGTGCCAGCAGCAACCCGACAGGGGGCCAAGAGACC. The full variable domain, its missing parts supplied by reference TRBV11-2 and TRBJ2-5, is EAGVAQSPRYKIIEKRQSVAFWCNPISGHATLYWYQQILGQGPKLLIQFQNNGVVDDSQLPKDRFSAERLKGVDSTLKIQPAKLEDSAVYLCASSNPTGGQETQYFGPGTRLLVL.

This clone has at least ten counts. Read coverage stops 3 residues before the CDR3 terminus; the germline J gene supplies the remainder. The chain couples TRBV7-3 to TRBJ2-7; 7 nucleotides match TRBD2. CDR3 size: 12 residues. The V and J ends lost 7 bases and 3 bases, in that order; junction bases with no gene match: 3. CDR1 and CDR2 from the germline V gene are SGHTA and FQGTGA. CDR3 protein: CASTPGGYEQYF. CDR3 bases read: TGTGCCAGCACCCCGGGGGGCTACGAG.

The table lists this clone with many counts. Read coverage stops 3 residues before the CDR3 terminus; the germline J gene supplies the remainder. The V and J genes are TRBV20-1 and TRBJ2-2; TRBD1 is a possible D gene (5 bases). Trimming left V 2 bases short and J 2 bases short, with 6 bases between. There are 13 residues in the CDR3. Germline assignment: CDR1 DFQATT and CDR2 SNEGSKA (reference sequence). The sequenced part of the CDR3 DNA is TGCAGTGCTAGACAGGGTAACACCGGGGAG. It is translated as CSARQGNTGE. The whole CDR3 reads CSARQGNTGELFF.

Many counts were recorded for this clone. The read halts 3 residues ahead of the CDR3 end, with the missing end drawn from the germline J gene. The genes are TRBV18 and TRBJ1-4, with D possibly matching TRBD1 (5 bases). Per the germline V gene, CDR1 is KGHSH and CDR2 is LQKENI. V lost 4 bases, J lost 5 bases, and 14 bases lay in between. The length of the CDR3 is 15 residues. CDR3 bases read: TGTGCCAGCTCACGGGGGGACGGAATAAATGAAAAA. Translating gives CASSRGDGINEK. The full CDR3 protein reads CASSRGDGINEKLFF.

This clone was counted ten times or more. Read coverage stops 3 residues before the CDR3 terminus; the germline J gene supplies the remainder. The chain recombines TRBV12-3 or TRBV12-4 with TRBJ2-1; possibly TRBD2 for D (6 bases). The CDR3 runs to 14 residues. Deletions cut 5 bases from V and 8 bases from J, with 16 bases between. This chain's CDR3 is CASSLRPGDDEQFF. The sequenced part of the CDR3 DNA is TGTGCCAGCAGTCTCCGGCCGGGGGACGATGAG.

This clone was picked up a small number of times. The CDR3 DNA, read in part, is TGTGCCAGCAGCCCGGCCCCAAGGGGGAGCAATCAGCCC. Protein: CASSPAPRGSNQP. The entire CDR3 reads CASSPAPRGSNQPQHF. This chain links TRBV7-3 with TRBJ1-5; D is perhaps TRBD1 (6 bases). The CDR3 end is not reached by the read, which stops 3 residues before it; the germline J gene fills it in. The V gene's germline CDR1 is SGHTA and CDR2 FQGTGA. The CDR3 loop spans 16 amino acids. V was shortened by 5 bases and J by 1 base, with 15 bases between the two germline ends. Complete variable domain (other parts from reference TRBV7-3 and TRBJ1-5): GAGVSQTPSNKVTEKGKYVELRCDPISGHTALYWYRQSLGQGPEFLIYFQGTGAADDSGLPNDRFFAVRPEGSVSTLKIQRTERGDSAVYLCASSPAPRGSNQPQHFGDGTRLSIL.

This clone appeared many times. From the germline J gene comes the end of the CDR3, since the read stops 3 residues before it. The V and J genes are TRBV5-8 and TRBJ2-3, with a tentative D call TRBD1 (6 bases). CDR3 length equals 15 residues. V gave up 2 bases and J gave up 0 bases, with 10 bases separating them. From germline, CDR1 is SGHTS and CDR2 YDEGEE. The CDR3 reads CASSLQGGSTDTQYF. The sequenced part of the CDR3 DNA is TGTGCCAGCAGCTTACAGGGCGGAAGCACAGATACG.

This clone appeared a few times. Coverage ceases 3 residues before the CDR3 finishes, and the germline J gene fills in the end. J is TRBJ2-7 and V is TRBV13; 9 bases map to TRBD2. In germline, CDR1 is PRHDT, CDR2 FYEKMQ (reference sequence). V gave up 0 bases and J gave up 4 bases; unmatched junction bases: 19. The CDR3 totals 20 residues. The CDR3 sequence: CASSLGGLGRGGLYPYEQYF. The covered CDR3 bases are TGTGCCAGCAGCTTAGGGGGCTTGGGGCGGGGGGGACTCTACCCATACGAG.

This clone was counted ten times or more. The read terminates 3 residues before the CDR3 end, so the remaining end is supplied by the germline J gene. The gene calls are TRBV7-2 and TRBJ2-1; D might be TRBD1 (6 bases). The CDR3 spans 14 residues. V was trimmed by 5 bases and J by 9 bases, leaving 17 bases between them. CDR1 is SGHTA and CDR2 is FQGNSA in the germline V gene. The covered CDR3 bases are TGTGCCAGCAGCCCCTTCTGGACAGCCGGTGAG. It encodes CASSPFWTAGE. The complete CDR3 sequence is CASSPFWTAGEQFF.

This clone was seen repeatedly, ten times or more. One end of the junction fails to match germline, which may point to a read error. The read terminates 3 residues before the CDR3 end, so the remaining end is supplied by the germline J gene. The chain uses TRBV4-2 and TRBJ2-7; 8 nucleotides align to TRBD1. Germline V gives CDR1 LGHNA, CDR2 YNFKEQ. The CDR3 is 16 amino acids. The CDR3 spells CASSEEDRGLHYEQYF. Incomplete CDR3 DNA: TGTGCCAGCAGCGAAGAAGACAGGGGCCTTCACTACGAG.

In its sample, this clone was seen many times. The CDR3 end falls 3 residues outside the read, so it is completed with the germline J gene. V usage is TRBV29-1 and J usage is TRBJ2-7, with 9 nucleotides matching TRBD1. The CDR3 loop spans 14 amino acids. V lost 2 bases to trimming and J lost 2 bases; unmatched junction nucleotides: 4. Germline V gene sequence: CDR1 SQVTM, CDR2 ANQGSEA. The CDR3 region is CSVEFGTGTYEQYF. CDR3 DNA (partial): TGCAGCGTTGAATTTGGGACAGGGACCTACGAG.

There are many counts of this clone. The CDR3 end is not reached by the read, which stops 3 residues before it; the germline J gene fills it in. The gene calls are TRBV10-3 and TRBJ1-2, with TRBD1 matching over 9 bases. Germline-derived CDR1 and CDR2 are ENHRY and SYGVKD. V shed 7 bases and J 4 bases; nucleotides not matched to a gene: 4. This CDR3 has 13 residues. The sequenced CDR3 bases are TGTGCCATCACCTCGGGACAGGGCTATGGC. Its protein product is CAITSGQGYG. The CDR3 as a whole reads CAITSGQGYGYTF.